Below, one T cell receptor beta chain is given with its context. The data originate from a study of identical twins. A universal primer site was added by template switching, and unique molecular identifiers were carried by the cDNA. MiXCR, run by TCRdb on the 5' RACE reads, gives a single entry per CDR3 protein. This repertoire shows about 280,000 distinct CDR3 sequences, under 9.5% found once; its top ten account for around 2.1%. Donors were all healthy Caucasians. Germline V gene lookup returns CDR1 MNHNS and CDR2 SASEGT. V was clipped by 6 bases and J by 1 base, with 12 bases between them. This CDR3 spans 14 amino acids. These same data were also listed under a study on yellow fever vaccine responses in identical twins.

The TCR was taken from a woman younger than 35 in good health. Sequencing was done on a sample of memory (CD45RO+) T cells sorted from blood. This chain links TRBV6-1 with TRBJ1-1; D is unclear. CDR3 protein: CASSTRTGNTEAFF. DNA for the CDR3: TGTGCCAGCAGCACAAGGACGGGGAACACTGAAGCTTTCTTT.